This is a list of T cell receptor beta chains from one sample in a study of blood T cell repertoires in COVID-19. Sequencing was performed with immunoSEQ multiplex PCR; in TCRdb, only in-frame clones are kept and a portion is missing. The repertoire has roughly 200,000 clones, around 80% of them found once; the top ten carry around 6.3%. The sample comprised peripheral blood. The source is a middle-aged woman with COVID-19, enrolled during active disease. CDR3s include the opening cysteine and the closing phenylalanine or tryptophan. D genes are given only for firm matches. Clone size is given for some rows only: seen once, a few or many times, or a class if the clone is expanded.

TRBJ2-5	TRBV5-1	NA	TRBD2	TGCGCCAGCAGCTTGTACCCTAGCGGCCAAGAGACCCAGTACTTC	CASSLYPSGQETQYF
TRBJ2-4	TRBV18	NA	NA	TGTGCCAGCTCACCAAACGGGGGAGTGATGGACATTCAGTACTTC	CASSPNGGVMDIQYF
TRBJ1-2	TRBV28	NA	NA	TGTGCCAGCAGTTTTACAGGGATGTTCGGCTACACCTTC	CASSFTGMFGYTF
TRBJ2-7	TRBV5-1	NA	NA	TGCGCCAGCAGCCAAGGACAGTACGAGCAGTACTTC	CASSQGQYEQYF
TRBJ2-5	TRBV3-1/TRBV3-2	NA	NA	TGTGCCAGCAGCCAATTCCAGGGTCAGGAGACCCAGTACTTC	CASSQFQGQETQYF
TRBJ2-5	TRBV9	NA	TRBD2	TGTGCCAGCAGCGCGTGGGGGGGAGTCCAAGAGACCCAGTACTTC	CASSAWGGVQETQYF
TRBJ1-1	TRBV6-5	NA	NA	TGTGCCAGCCGACAGGACACTGAAGCTTTCTTT	CASRQDTEAFF
TRBJ2-3	TRBV7-9	NA	TRBD2	TGTGCCAGCAGCCTGGGACTAGCGGGAGGGCCGGACACAGATACGCAGTATTTT	CASSLGLAGGPDTDTQYF
TRBJ1-5	TRBV2	NA	TRBD1	TGTGCCAGCAGTGCAGGGGGAGAGGGCCAGCCCCAGCATTTT	CASSAGGEGQPQHF
TRBJ2-1	TRBV15	NA	TRBD2	TGTGCCACCAGCTCGCGGACTAGACGTTTTGAGCAGTTCTTC	CATSSRTRRFEQFF
TRBJ2-5	TRBV5-8	NA	NA	TGTGCCAGCAGCTTAGGACAGACGACCCAGTACTTC	CASSLGQTTQYF
TRBJ2-1	TRBV14	NA	NA	TGTGCCAGCAGCCCCGAGTTATACAATGAGCAGTTCTTC	CASSPELYNEQFF
TRBJ2-1	TRBV6-5	NA	NA	TGTGCCAGCACATCGTCGGGCGGGTACAATGAGCAGTTCTTC	CASTSSGGYNEQFF
TRBJ2-7	TRBV7-9	NA	NA	TGTGCCAGCAGCTTAGCCCGTAATTTCGGCTACGAGCAGTACTTC	CASSLARNFGYEQYF
TRBJ1-2	TRBV12-3/TRBV12-4	few	NA	TGTGCCAGCAGTGCACAGTACTATGGCTACACCTTC	CASSAQYYGYTF
TRBJ1-2	TRBV10-3	NA	NA	TGTGCCATCTCGGGAGGGACGGGTTACACCTTC	CAISGGTGYTF
TRBJ1-5	TRBV19	NA	TRBD1	TGTGCCAGTAGTATAGATCTAGGGGGCTTGAATCAGCCCCAGCATTTT	CASSIDLGGLNQPQHF
TRBJ2-1	TRBV4-2	NA	TRBD2	TGTGCCAGCAGCCAAGTGGGACTAGCGGGGGATTACAATGAGCAGTTCTTC	CASSQVGLAGDYNEQFF
TRBJ2-7	TRBV28	few	NA	TGTGCCAGCAGCCTCCTTCCCTACGAGCAGTACTTC	CASSLLPYEQYF
TRBJ2-1	TRBV5-8	NA	TRBD1	TGTGCCAGCAGCCTCCGGGACAGGGTGTTCTTC	CASSLRDRVFF